This TCR beta chain derives from a study of T cell changes during pregnancy in multiple sclerosis. Some clones are missing from TCRdb's copy, which holds only in-frame ones; the method was immunoSEQ multiplex PCR. The table lists about 39,000 clones, about 92% of them singletons. This CDR3 region has 15 residues. V gave up 3 bases and J gave up 0 bases; unmatched junction bases: 5. In germline, CDR1 is SGDLS, CDR2 YYNGEE. The receptor's source is a female donor with multiple sclerosis, enrolled in a pregnancy study. Specimen: CD8+ T cells from peripheral blood mononuclear cells, collected before pregnancy. This chain uses TRBV9 with TRBJ1-2; TRBD1 matches 7 bases. CDR3 coding DNA: TGTGCCAGCAGCGATAACAGGGGACCTAACTATGGCTACACCTTC. Translated, it gives CASSDNRGPNYGYTF.